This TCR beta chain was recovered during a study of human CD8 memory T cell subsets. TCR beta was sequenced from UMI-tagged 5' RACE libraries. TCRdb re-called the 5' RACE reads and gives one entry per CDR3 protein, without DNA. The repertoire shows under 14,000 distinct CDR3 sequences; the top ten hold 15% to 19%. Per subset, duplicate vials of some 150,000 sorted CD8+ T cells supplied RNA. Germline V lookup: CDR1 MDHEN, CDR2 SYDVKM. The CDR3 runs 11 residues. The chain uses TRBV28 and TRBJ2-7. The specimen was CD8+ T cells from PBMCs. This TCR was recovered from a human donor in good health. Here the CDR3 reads CASTIFGEQYF. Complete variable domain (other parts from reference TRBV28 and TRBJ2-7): DVKVTQSSRYLVKRTGEKVFLECVQDMDHENMFWYRQDPGLGLRLIYFSYDVKMKEKGDIPEGYSVSREKKERFSLILESASTNQTSMYLCASTIFGEQYFGPGTRLTVT.